The 20 T cell receptor beta chains below all came from one sample that was sequenced in a study of blood T cell repertoires in COVID-19. Libraries were prepared by immunoSEQ multiplex PCR; TCRdb keeps only in-frame clonotypes and omits some of them. The table includes over 20,000 clones, 83% detected once. Source material: peripheral blood. The receptors stem from a human donor in a cohort sampled during active COVID-19.

V is TRBV11-2 and J is TRBJ2-7; 7 nucleotides line up with TRBD1. The CDR3 has 14 amino acids. Germline-derived CDR1 and CDR2 are SGHAT and FQNNGV. V was pared by 7 bases and J by 5 bases, with 11 bases of the junction left unmatched. The CDR3 region has the DNA TGTGCCAGCACCCCAGGGGGTGTGGTCAACGAGCAGTACTTC. Residues: CASTPGGVVNEQYF.

V gene TRBV7-8 combines with J gene TRBJ2-3; 12 bases map to TRBD2. This CDR3 has 17 amino acids. Germline lookup yields CDR1 SGHVS and CDR2 FQNEAQ. Unmatched junction bases numbered 9, after V lost 5 bases and J lost 3 bases. CDR3 protein: CASSPSSGGARTDTQYF. The CDR3 DNA follows: TGTGCCAGCAGCCCTTCTAGCGGGGGGGCCAGAACAGATACGCAGTATTTT.

The chain is built from TRBV5-6 and TRBJ1-2; 8 nucleotides match TRBD1. CDR1 is SGHDT, CDR2 YYEEEE, per germline. This CDR3 contains 14 residues. V dropped 2 bases and J dropped 6; count of bases not matched to a gene: 6. CDR3 nucleotides: TGTGCCAGCAGCTTTCTGGGACAGGTCGATGGCTACACCTTC. Translating gives CASSFLGQVDGYTF.

The chain uses TRBV18 and TRBJ2-1; 7 nucleotides agree with TRBD1. The CDR3 length is 13 residues. CDR1 and CDR2 (germline): KGHSH, LQKENI. Losses at the gene ends were 5 bases for V and 6 bases for J; bases not matched to a gene: 4. Here the CDR3 DNA reads TGTGCCAGCTCAGCGAGGACAGGCAATGAGCAGTTCTTC. Translated, it gives CASSARTGNEQFF. Combining the CDR3 with reference TRBV18 and TRBJ2-1 gives the whole variable domain NAGVMQNPRHLVRRRGQEARLRCSPMKGHSHVYWYRQLPEEGLKFMVYLQKENIIDESGMPKERFSAEFPKEGPSILRIQQVVRGDSAAYFCASSARTGNEQFFGPGTRLTVL.

This rearrangement joins TRBV5-6 to TRBJ1-6, with 8 bases that match TRBD1. CDR1 is SGHDT and CDR2 is YYEEEE in the germline V gene. Trimming cost V 5 bases and J 7 bases; bases outside gene matches: 11. CDR3 length: 16 residues. CDR3 nucleotide sequence: TGTGCCAGCAGGTCCGTCCGACAGGGGTTAAATTCACCCCTCCACTTT. As protein: CASRSVRQGLNSPLHF. Full variable domain (remainder filled in from reference TRBV5-6 and TRBJ1-6): DAGVTQSPTHLIKTRGQQVTLRCSPKSGHDTVSWYQQALGQGPQFIFQYYEEEERQRGNFPDRFSGHQFPNYSSELNVNALLLGDSALYLCASRSVRQGLNSPLHFGNGTRLTVT.

This clone occurred once. This chain connects TRBV5-4 to TRBJ2-5; 11 positions match TRBD2. The J segment lost 5 bases and the V segment lost 1 base, leaving 7 bases of the junction unmatched. The CDR3 runs 16 residues. The germline V gene has CDR1 SGHNT and CDR2 YYREEE (reference sequence). The CDR3 loop is CASSLRLAGIGETQYF. The CDR3 DNA reads TGTGCCAGCAGCTTGCGACTAGCGGGGATTGGGGAGACCCAGTACTTC.

The genes are TRBV2 and TRBJ2-7, with D uncertain. The germline V gene encodes CDR1 SNHLY and CDR2 FYNNEI. V was pared by 4 bases and J by 0 bases, with 7 bases between. CDR3 length: 13 residues. This CDR3 is CASSARSSYEQYF. The CDR3 coding sequence is TGTGCCAGCAGTGCCCGGTCCTCCTACGAGCAGTACTTC.

V and J are TRBV19 and TRBJ2-1, with 8 bases identical to TRBD1. J gave up 4 bases and V 8 bases, and 10 bases lay outside the gene matches. The CDR3 runs 15 residues. In germline, CDR1 is LNHDA, CDR2 SQIVND (reference sequence). The CDR3 loop is CASLTGTGPYNEQFF. Here the CDR3 DNA reads TGTGCCAGTTTAACCGGGACAGGACCTTACAATGAGCAGTTCTTC.

The V gene is TRBV20-1, the J gene TRBJ2-1; D gene uncertain. The ends were cut back, 5 bases at V and 8 bases at J, with 19 bases in the middle. Germline V gives CDR1 DFQATT, CDR2 SNEGSKA (reference sequence). The CDR3 loop spans 14 amino acids. CDR3 loop: CSACDPLMSDEQFF. CDR3 DNA sequence: TGCAGTGCTTGTGACCCCCTCATGTCGGATGAGCAGTTCTTC.

The chain is built from TRBV5-8 and TRBJ2-7; 10 bases are shared with TRBD2. Germline values: CDR1 SGHTS, CDR2 YDEGEE. After removal of 4 bases from V and 4 bases from J, the junction contained 14 bases not matched to a gene. The CDR3 consists of 17 residues. CDR3 coding DNA: TGTGCCAGCAGCCGCGCAAAATCTAGCGGGGGATTGTACGAGCAGTACTTC. Encoded protein: CASSRAKSSGGLYEQYF. Together with reference TRBV5-8 and TRBJ2-7, the CDR3 gives the full variable domain: EAGVTQSPTHLIKTRGQQATLRCSPISGHTSVYWYQQALGLGLQFLLWYDEGEERNRGNFPPRFSGRQFPNYSSELNVNALELEDSALYLCASSRAKSSGGLYEQYFGPGTRLTVT.

The chain is built from TRBV7-2 and TRBJ1-5; the D is unclear. This CDR3 is 15 amino acids long. Trimming stripped 0 bases from V and 5 bases from J, with 11 bases between. Germline V gene lookup returns CDR1 SGHTA and CDR2 FQGNSA. The CDR3 here is CASSLATRWDQPQHF. The CDR3 DNA reads as TGTGCCAGCAGCTTAGCGACTCGATGGGATCAGCCCCAGCATTTT.

The chain combines TRBV28 with TRBJ1-6; perhaps TRBD1 as D (5 bases). CDR1 and CDR2 from the germline V gene are MDHEN and SYDVKM. V was pared by 10 bases and J by 6 bases, with 10 bases between. The CDR3 length is 12 residues. The CDR3 DNA reads as TGTGCCACCAGGGAGGGTAATTCACCCCTCCACTTT. This translates into CATREGNSPLHF.

This chain joins TRBV18 and TRBJ2-3, with a tentative D call TRBD2 (5 bases). CDR1 is KGHSH, CDR2 LQKENI, per germline. CDR3 size: 14 residues. The germline V and J ends were trimmed by 3 bases and 4 bases, with 11 bases remaining between them. The CDR3 DNA is TGTGCCAGCTCACCCACAAGAGCGGCAGATACGCAGTATTTT. Protein: CASSPTRAADTQYF.

This chain joins TRBV19 and TRBJ1-5; a weak D match, TRBD1 (6 bases). Trimming pared 0 bases from V and 2 bases from J, leaving 14 bases between. The germline V gene has CDR1 LNHDA and CDR2 SQIVND (reference sequence). The CDR3 is 17 residues long. As DNA, the CDR3 is TGTGCCAGTAGTATAGAAAGGGCCAGGGGAGGCAATCAGCCCCAGCATTTT. This encodes CASSIERARGGNQPQHF.

V gene TRBV3-1 (or the pseudogene TRBV3-2) combines with J gene TRBJ1-1; unclear D gene. Germline values: CDR1 LGHDT, CDR2 YNNKEL (reference sequence). The CDR3 totals 13 residues. V shed 4 bases and J shed 1 base, with 7 bases lying between them. The CDR3 DNA follows: TGTGCCAGCAGCCCACACCAGAACACTGAAGCTTTCTTT. Amino acid sequence: CASSPHQNTEAFF.

The chain has TRBV29-1 and TRBJ2-7, with D uncertain. Germline values: CDR1 SQVTM, CDR2 ANQGSEA. This CDR3 has 13 residues. V lost 4 bases and J 1 base, leaving 11 bases between the germline ends. The CDR3 region is CSVAAGLSYEQYF. CDR3 coding DNA: TGCAGCGTTGCAGCAGGCCTTTCCTACGAGCAGTACTTC.

DNA of the CDR3: TGTGCCAGCAGCTTGGGGACAGGGGGAAACCAAGAGACCCAGTACTTC. Translating it yields CASSLGTGGNQETQYF. This chain uses TRBV5-8 with TRBJ2-5, with 10 positions matching TRBD1. The V gene end was trimmed by 0 bases and the J gene end by 0 bases; junction bases not matched to a gene: 2. The CDR3 extends over 16 amino acids. Germline assignment: CDR1 SGHTS and CDR2 YDEGEE.

This clone was picked up a small number of times. The rearrangement joins TRBV23-1 to TRBJ2-7; 12 bases agree with TRBD1. TRBV23-1 is labeled an ORF, and its function is uncertain. With V trimmed by 2 bases and J by 2 bases, 4 bases remained unmatched. The length of the CDR3 is 16 residues. CDR3 in amino acids: CASSQERDRGPYEQYF. The DNA for the CDR3 is TGCGCCAGCAGTCAAGAGAGGGACAGGGGGCCCTACGAGCAGTACTTC.

Written as DNA, the CDR3 is TGTGCCAGCAGTTATACTAGCGGGGCCTCAGATACGCAGTATTTT. It specifies CASSYTSGASDTQYF. This rearrangement joins TRBV11-2 to TRBJ2-3, with 10 bases aligning to TRBD2. V shed 6 bases and J 4 bases; nucleotides not matched to a gene: 7. The CDR3 loop spans 15 amino acids. The V gene's germline CDR1 is SGHAT and CDR2 FQNNGV.

This clone was picked up one time. The chain combines TRBV3-1 (or the pseudogene TRBV3-2) with TRBJ1-1; D perhaps matches TRBD1 (5 bases). The germline gives CDR1 LGHDT, CDR2 YNNKEL (reference sequence). The ends were cut back, 0 bases at V and 1 base at J, with 6 bases in the middle. This CDR3 region has 14 residues. The CDR3 here is CASSQEQANTEAFF. In DNA form, the CDR3 reads TGTGCCAGCAGCCAAGAACAGGCGAACACTGAAGCTTTCTTT.